The source of this T cell receptor (beta chain) is a study of blood T cells in healthy people across ages. The extraction recovered at least 6 micrograms of total RNA per sample. Per the germline V gene, CDR1 is SGHVS and CDR2 is FNYEAQ. This CDR3 has 18 amino acids. Trimming took 1 base from V and 0 from J, leaving 16 bases between them. Using a J-beta primer mix together with a sample-barcoded 5' primer, a second PCR was run for about 6 to 12 cycles. With 12 random nucleotides, a template-switch adaptor tagged each individual cDNA molecule. One entry per CDR3 protein results from TCRdb running MiXCR on the 5' RACE reads. The data show over 700,000 distinct CDR3 sequences, just under 25% seen once. This sample was also put to use in a study of T cells of mothers and their children. That report notes: Each mother gave over 9.5 million TCR beta CDR3 reads; each child, a few million. Among related mother-child pairs, overlap was slightly higher than in unrelated pairs, though not significantly.

Sequencing input: blood. The sequence was obtained from a boy aged 5-17 years in good health. The chain uses TRBV7-6 and TRBJ2-4; D possibly corresponds to TRBD1 (5 bases). The CDR3 loop is CASSLGGLGGGAKNIQYF. The CDR3 DNA reads as TGTGCCAGCAGCTTAGGGGGCCTGGGCGGTGGAGCCAAAAACATTCAGTACTTC. Using reference TRBV7-6 and TRBJ2-4 for the parts outside the CDR3, the full variable domain is GAGVSQSPRYKVTKRGQDVALRCDPISGHVSLYWYRQALGQGPEFLTYFNYEAQQDKSGLPNDRFSAERPEGSISTLTIQRTEQRDSAMYRCASSLGGLGGGAKNIQYFGAGTRLSVL.